Listed below are T cell receptor beta chains from one sample, sequenced in a study of blood T cell repertoires in COVID-19. Clones were sequenced by immunoSEQ multiplex PCR, and TCRdb holds only the in-frame ones, with some missing. This sample has just over 300,000 clones; around nine tenths occur once, and the top ten carry about 9.9%. Sequencing input: PBMCs or T cells enriched from blood (not recorded which). These receptors all stem from a woman aged 35 to 49 who had recovered from COVID-19. Both conserved end residues are part of each CDR3. Fields, in order: clone size, J gene, V gene, D gene, CDR3 DNA, CDR3 protein. The D gene is left open where the match is weak. The size field is filled for only some rows; it gives once, few, many or a size class.

clone_size: -; j_call: TRBJ1-2; v_call: TRBV7-6; d_call: -; cdr3_nt: TGTGCCAGCAGCTTGAAGGATCGGGGGGCTAACTATGGCTACACCTTC; cdr3_aa: CASSLKDRGANYGYTF
clone_size: -; j_call: TRBJ1-3; v_call: TRBV3-1/TRBV3-2; d_call: -; cdr3_nt: TGTGCCAGCAGCCAAGCAGGAAACACCATATATTTT; cdr3_aa: CASSQAGNTIYF
clone_size: -; j_call: TRBJ2-2; v_call: TRBV24-1; d_call: TRBD2; cdr3_nt: TGTGCCACCAGTGACTCTACTAGCGGGACAGCGAACACCGGGGAGCTGTTTTTT; cdr3_aa: CATSDSTSGTANTGELFF
clone_size: -; j_call: TRBJ2-5; v_call: TRBV30; d_call: -; cdr3_nt: TGTGCCTGGAGTGTTACCTCATTCGGGGAGACCCAGTACTTC; cdr3_aa: CAWSVTSFGETQYF
clone_size: -; j_call: TRBJ2-7; v_call: TRBV7-9; d_call: -; cdr3_nt: TGTGCCAGCCGCGGGTTCCCCTCCTACGAGCAGTACTTC; cdr3_aa: CASRGFPSYEQYF
clone_size: -; j_call: TRBJ2-5; v_call: TRBV30; d_call: -; cdr3_nt: TGTGCCTGGAGTGTAACTGGTTTGGAGACCCAGTACTTC; cdr3_aa: CAWSVTGLETQYF
clone_size: -; j_call: TRBJ1-2; v_call: TRBV10-3; d_call: TRBD1; cdr3_nt: TGTGCCATCAGTGAGGGCCGGGACAGGGGCTATGGCTACACCTTC; cdr3_aa: CAISEGRDRGYGYTF
clone_size: -; j_call: TRBJ2-1; v_call: TRBV25-1; d_call: -; cdr3_nt: TGTGCCAGTTCCCAAAGCGGACTGCTTAGTGGGAATGAGCAGTTCTTC; cdr3_aa: CASSQSGLLSGNEQFF
clone_size: -; j_call: TRBJ2-7; v_call: TRBV7-2; d_call: -; cdr3_nt: TGTGCCAGCAGCTTATTCGCCAGGGTCTACGAGCAGTACTTC; cdr3_aa: CASSLFARVYEQYF
clone_size: -; j_call: TRBJ1-6; v_call: TRBV2; d_call: TRBD1; cdr3_nt: TGTGCCAGCGTGACAGGGTTGGGTTCACCCCTCCACTTT; cdr3_aa: CASVTGLGSPLHF
clone_size: -; j_call: TRBJ2-7; v_call: TRBV21-1; d_call: -; cdr3_nt: TGTGCCAGCCTCCGGGGGGGGGTTTTGAACCACGAGCAGTACTTC; cdr3_aa: CASLRGGVLNHEQYF
clone_size: few; j_call: TRBJ2-3; v_call: TRBV7-2; d_call: TRBD1; cdr3_nt: TGTGCCAGCAGGAGGACAGGGGTTACGCAGTATTTT; cdr3_aa: CASRRTGVTQYF
clone_size: -; j_call: TRBJ2-1; v_call: TRBV9; d_call: -; cdr3_nt: TGTGCCAGCAGCGTAGACCCCCTGGCGGCGGGGGCCAGAGTTTCCTACAATGAGCAGTTCTTC; cdr3_aa: CASSVDPLAAGARVSYNEQFF
clone_size: -; j_call: TRBJ1-6; v_call: TRBV27; d_call: TRBD1; cdr3_nt: TGTGCCAGCAGTTTGAGACAGGGGGCGCTTGAACCCAATTCACCCCTCCACTTT; cdr3_aa: CASSLRQGALEPNSPLHF
clone_size: -; j_call: TRBJ2-7; v_call: TRBV4-1; d_call: -; cdr3_nt: TGCGCCAGCAGCCAAGGGGGGGACGAGCAGTACTTC; cdr3_aa: CASSQGGDEQYF
clone_size: -; j_call: TRBJ2-7; v_call: TRBV24-1; d_call: TRBD2; cdr3_nt: TGTGCCACCAGTGATTTTGGGACTAGCGGTTCCTACGAGCAGTACTTC; cdr3_aa: CATSDFGTSGSYEQYF
clone_size: -; j_call: TRBJ1-1; v_call: TRBV29-1; d_call: TRBD1; cdr3_nt: TGCAGCGCCTCCCTTGACAGGGCGTCCACTGAAGCTTTCTTT; cdr3_aa: CSASLDRASTEAFF
clone_size: -; j_call: TRBJ1-2; v_call: TRBV5-1; d_call: -; cdr3_nt: TGCGCCAGCAGCTTGGCCGCAGGGTTGGAGGGCTACACCTTC; cdr3_aa: CASSLAAGLEGYTF
clone_size: -; j_call: TRBJ1-1; v_call: TRBV6-5; d_call: -; cdr3_nt: TGTGCCAGCAGTTACTCGGAGCTTGGCACTGAAGCTTTCTTT; cdr3_aa: CASSYSELGTEAFF
clone_size: -; j_call: TRBJ2-1; v_call: TRBV7-6; d_call: TRBD2; cdr3_nt: TGTGCCAGCAGCTTAGCTGGACTAGCGGGACGTCCCCGGAGTATTAATGAGCAGTTCTTC; cdr3_aa: CASSLAGLAGRPRSINEQFF
clone_size: once; j_call: TRBJ2-1; v_call: TRBV5-4; d_call: TRBD2; cdr3_nt: TGTGCCAGCAGCGCCCTAGCGGGAGGAAGTGATGAGCAGTTCTTC; cdr3_aa: CASSALAGGSDEQFF